This T cell receptor beta chain emerged from a study of cytomegalovirus exposure and HLA in healthy donors. This clone showed up just once. The PCR used 60 Vbeta and 13 Jbeta primers. Measured with immunoSEQ multiplex PCR; TCRdb has only the in-frame clones, and not every one. The sample records under 200,000 clones, roughly four fifths being singletons. The CDR3 has 13 amino acids. Trimming took 8 bases from V and 1 from J, leaving 11 bases between them. Germline assignment: CDR1 SNHLY and CDR2 FYNNEI. The sequence derives from a woman under 30 in good health and CMV-seropositive. The rearrangement uses TRBV2 and TRBJ1-1, with D uncertain. Sequencing was done on a sample of PBMCs. The CDR3 protein is CASLPGRNTEAFF. CDR3 nucleotides: TGTGCCAGCCTACCGGGTCGGAACACTGAAGCTTTCTTT.